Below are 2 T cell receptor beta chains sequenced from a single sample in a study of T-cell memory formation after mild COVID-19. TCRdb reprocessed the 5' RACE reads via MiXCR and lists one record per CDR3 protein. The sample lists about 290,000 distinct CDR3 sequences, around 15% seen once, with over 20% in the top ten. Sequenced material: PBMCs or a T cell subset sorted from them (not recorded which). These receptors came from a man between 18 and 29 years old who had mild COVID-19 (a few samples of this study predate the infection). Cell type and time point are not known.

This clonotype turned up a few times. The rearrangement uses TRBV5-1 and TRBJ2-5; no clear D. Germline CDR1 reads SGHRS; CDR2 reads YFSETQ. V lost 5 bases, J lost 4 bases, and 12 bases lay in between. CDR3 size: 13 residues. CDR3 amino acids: CASSGVVRETQYF. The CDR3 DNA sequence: TGCGCCAGCAGTGGGGTGGTTCGAGAGACCCAGTACTTC.

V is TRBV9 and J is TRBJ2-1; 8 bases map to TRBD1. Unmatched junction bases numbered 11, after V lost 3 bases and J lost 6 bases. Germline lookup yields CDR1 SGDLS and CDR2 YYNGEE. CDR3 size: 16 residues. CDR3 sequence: CASSARSQGATNEQFF. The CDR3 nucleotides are TGTGCCAGCAGCGCCCGGAGCCAGGGGGCCACCAATGAGCAGTTCTTC.